The clone carrying this T cell receptor beta chain was observed a single time. This sample was taken from a study of blood T cell repertoires in COVID-19. At the level of the study: PBMCs, B-cell-depleted T cells, or T cells provided the cDNA or gDNA that made up the material.

Measured with immunoSEQ multiplex PCR; TCRdb has only the in-frame clones, and not every one. The sample consists of some 150,000 clones, 70% to 90% of them appearing once. Germline V gene data show CDR1 as MNHEY and CDR2 as SVGEGT. The CDR3 is made up of 12 amino acids. Trimming took off 2 bases at V and 5 bases at J, with 6 bases between the two ends. The sample consisted of peripheral blood. The TCR was taken from a man in his 70s with acute or convalescent COVID-19. The V call is TRBV6-2 or TRBV6-3, the J call TRBJ1-2, with D uncertain. The CDR3: CASSYEAYGYTF. The CDR3 DNA sequence: TGTGCCAGCAGTTACGAGGCTTATGGCTACACCTTC.